The present TCR beta chain was sequenced within a study of blood T cell repertoires in COVID-19. Sequencing was performed with immunoSEQ multiplex PCR; in TCRdb, only in-frame clones are kept and a portion is missing. The sample holds some 350,000 clones, 88% seen once. This CDR3 spans 16 amino acids. The V end lost 2 bases, the J end lost 1 base, and 14 bases lay between the germline ends. Looked up from germline, CDR1 is LGHNT and CDR2 is FRNRAP. The TCR originated in a woman aged 70-85 years with COVID-19, enrolled during active disease. Material: peripheral blood. This chain joins TRBV12-5 and TRBJ1-2; D might be TRBD1 (6 bases). CDR3 nucleotides: TGTGCTAGTGGTTTGCCCCGGACAGTAGGTAACTATGGCTACACCTTC. Translating it yields CASGLPRTVGNYGYTF.